The 13 T cell receptor beta chains listed next were all sequenced from one sample in a study of blood T cell repertoires in COVID-19. The table came from immunoSEQ multiplex PCR; TCRdb's copy has only in-frame clones and leaves some out. The repertoire holds some 150,000 clones, with 75% to 80% as singletons. Sequences were obtained from PBMCs or T cells enriched from blood (not recorded which). The receptors here all came from a woman aged 50 to 65 who had recovered from COVID-19.

The genes are TRBV11-3 and TRBJ2-7; D unresolved. Germline values: CDR1 SGHNT, CDR2 YENEEA. The V end lost 1 base, the J end lost 2 bases, and 12 bases lay between the germline ends. This CDR3 comprises 15 residues. The chain's CDR3 is CASSLGRNGAYEQYF. CDR3 coding DNA: TGTGCCAGCAGCTTAGGACGGAACGGAGCCTACGAGCAGTACTTC.

This chain joins TRBV7-6 and TRBJ1-1; 7 bases fit TRBD1. V shed 5 bases, J shed 1 base, and the junction held 4 bases outside the gene matches. The germline CDR1 and CDR2 sequences are SGHVS and FNYEAQ. This CDR3 is built from 14 residues. Here the CDR3 reads CASSKGQKNTEAFF. CDR3 DNA sequence: TGTGCCAGCAGCAAGGGACAGAAGAACACTGAAGCTTTCTTT.

The chain links TRBV29-1 to TRBJ2-7, with D possibly matching TRBD2 (5 bases). Trimming cost V 4 bases and J 5 bases, with 15 bases left between them. The germline gives CDR1 SQVTM, CDR2 ANQGSEA. The length of the CDR3 is 13 residues. The CDR3 spells CSVAGSYRNEQYF. The CDR3 coding sequence is TGCAGCGTTGCGGGGAGTTATAGGAACGAGCAGTACTTC.

The chain joins TRBV3-1 (or the pseudogene TRBV3-2) to TRBJ1-2, with 7 bases fitting TRBD1. CDR3 length: 15 amino acids. V lost 1 base to trimming and J lost 8 bases; unmatched junction nucleotides: 10. CDR1 and CDR2 from the germline V gene are LGHDT and YNNKEL (reference sequence). For the CDR3, the DNA is TGTGCCAGCAGCCAAGGGTTGAGGGGGCTCTTGGGCTACACCTTC. Amino acids: CASSQGLRGLLGYTF.

CDR3 region: CAIRKTGDYTEAFF. As DNA, the CDR3 is TGTGCCATCAGGAAGACAGGGGATTACACTGAAGCTTTCTTT. The rearrangement links TRBV10-3 to TRBJ1-1; 8 nucleotides align to TRBD1. The junction had 6 bases not matched to a gene; V was cut back by 6 bases and J by 3 bases. Germline values: CDR1 ENHRY, CDR2 SYGVKD. The CDR3 contains 14 residues.

The rearrangement joins TRBV30 to TRBJ2-7; D is possibly TRBD1 (5 bases). Germline V CDR1 and CDR2: GTSNPN, SVGIG (reference sequence). CDR3 length equals 11 residues. Trimming shortened V by 4 bases and J by 3 bases, and 7 bases separated the two germline ends. The CDR3: CAWKQVYEQYF. The CDR3 DNA is TGTGCCTGGAAACAGGTCTACGAGCAGTACTTC.

V gene TRBV5-4 combines with J gene TRBJ2-3; 11 bases agree with TRBD2. V trimming: 0 bases; J trimming: 0 bases; junction bases outside the gene matches: 6. The CDR3 covers 18 residues. From germline, CDR1 is SGHNT and CDR2 YYREEE (reference sequence). Written as DNA, the CDR3 is TGTGCCAGCAGCTTGGGCCTAGCGGGAGGACCTAGCACAGATACGCAGTATTTT. Protein: CASSLGLAGGPSTDTQYF.

The rearrangement joins TRBV2 to TRBJ2-7, with a weak D call TRBD2 (5 bases). Between the trimmed V and J ends, which lost 10 bases and 6 bases, there was a span of 22 bases. CDR1 is SNHLY, CDR2 FYNNEI, per germline. CDR3 size: 14 residues. CDR3 DNA: TGTGCCACACAAAATTTTGGACGGACTGGCGAGCAGTACTTC. Translating gives CATQNFGRTGEQYF. Full variable domain (missing parts from reference TRBV2 and TRBJ2-7): EPEVTQTPSHQVTQMGQEVILRCVPISNHLYFYWYRQILGQKVEFLVSFYNNEISEKSEIFDDQFSVERPDGSNFTLKIRSTKLEDSAMYFCATQNFGRTGEQYFGPGTRLTVT.

The chain combines TRBV14 with TRBJ2-5; TRBD2 agrees at 8 bases. CDR3 length: 15 residues. Germline CDR1 is SGHDN and CDR2 is FVKESK. J lost 3 bases, V lost 1 base, and 4 bases had no gene match. CDR3 DNA sequence: TGTGCCAGCAGCCAAGTACCAGCGGGAGAAGAGACCCAGTACTTC. Protein: CASSQVPAGEETQYF.

V is TRBV5-6 and J is TRBJ1-3, with D possibly matching TRBD1 (6 bases). The germline V gene encodes CDR1 SGHDT and CDR2 YYEEEE. The ends were cut back, 5 bases at V and 4 bases at J, with 19 bases in the middle. This CDR3 has 16 residues. CDR3 sequence reads: CASRSGDRFSGNTIYF. CDR3 nucleotides: TGTGCCAGCAGGTCCGGCGACAGGTTTTCGGGAAACACCATATATTTT.

The V call is TRBV4-1, the J call TRBJ1-5; 7 nucleotides line up with TRBD1. CDR3 size: 16 residues. Germline V CDR1 and CDR2: MGHRA, YSYEKL. The J segment lost 7 bases and the V segment lost 0 bases, leaving 9 bases of the junction unmatched. CDR3 protein: CASSQDPRGSLQPQHF. The CDR3 DNA reads as TGCGCCAGCAGCCAAGATCCCAGGGGGTCGTTGCAGCCCCAGCATTTT.

This clone was found once. The chain links TRBV5-1 to TRBJ2-2, with D perhaps TRBD2 (6 bases). CDR1 and CDR2 from the germline V gene are SGHRS and YFSETQ. Trimming removed 4 bases from V and 1 base from J, with 11 bases in between. The CDR3 totals 15 residues. The CDR3 DNA reads as TGCGCCAGCAGCGCGGGACTTCAGAACACCGGGGAGCTGTTTTTT. It is translated as CASSAGLQNTGELFF.

The genes are TRBV5-1 and TRBJ2-7; TRBD1 matches 10 bases. The CDR3 has 16 residues. J gave up 7 bases and V 0 bases, and 10 bases lay outside the gene matches. Germline V gene sequence: CDR1 SGHRS, CDR2 YFSETQ. The CDR3 reads CASSLAIRQGAGEQYF. In nucleotides, the CDR3 is TGCGCCAGCAGCTTGGCCATACGACAGGGGGCGGGTGAGCAGTACTTC.